The clone carrying this TCR beta chain was detected a few times. Its cognate antigen is unknown. Losses at the gene ends were 0 bases for V and 4 bases for J; bases not matched to a gene: 10. Germline lookup yields CDR1 DFQATT and CDR2 SNEGSKA (reference sequence). CDR3 size: 16 residues. MiXCR, run by TCRdb on the reads, gives a single entry per CDR3 protein. The sample carries approximately 400,000 distinct CDR3 sequences, 25% to 40% recorded once. This sample was taken from a study of T cell repertoires in cytomegalovirus infection. Study in general: An indication of both CMV infection and matching HLA type came from public TCR beta signatures. Study-wide points: Totalled public TCR beta family frequency picked out people who carried CMV plus the relevant HLA. CMV-specific HLA-C-restricted TCR beta clonotypes dominated the ex vivo response.

The chain employs TRBV20-1 and TRBJ1-2, with 8 bases lining up with TRBD1. The sample comprised PBMCs. This clonotype originated in a human donor in good health (CMV status not recorded). Some clones in this sample may be carry-over from other donors' samples. In DNA form, the CDR3 reads TGCAGTGCTAGAGATTTAAGGACAGGGACTTTCTATGGCTACACCTTC. Its translation is CSARDLRTGTFYGYTF.